Listed below are T cell receptor beta chains from one sample, sequenced in a study of shared clonotypes between healthy human individuals. TCRdb's table, derived via immunoSEQ multiplex PCR, lists solely in-frame clones and lacks some. This repertoire shows approximately 2.1 million clones, more than 85% found once; its top ten account for approximately 0.4%. Material for sequencing was naive CD4+ T cells from PBMCs. The origin of the receptors is a man between 18 and 35 years old in good health. Some clones in this sample may be carry-over from other donors' samples. Each CDR3 is given with its conserved first and last residue. The order of the fields is D gene, V gene, J gene, clone size, CDR3 DNA, CDR3 protein. A D gene is named only where the DNA matches it firmly. Clone size is stated in some rows and not others, as once, few, many or a class when expanded.

D: .; V: TRBV6-5; J: TRBJ1-5; size: .; DNA: TGTGCCAGCAGTTACCCAGGGTTTGATAGCAATCAGCCCCAGCATTTT; CDR3: CASSYPGFDSNQPQHF
D: .; V: TRBV19; J: TRBJ1-1; size: .; DNA: TGTGCCAGTAGGACTATCTCGGGGGCCGACACTGAAGCTTTCTTT; CDR3: CASRTISGADTEAFF
D: .; V: TRBV7-3; J: TRBJ2-1; size: .; DNA: TGTGCCAGCAGCTCCCAGGTCCTCGGGGAGCAGTTCTTC; CDR3: CASSSQVLGEQFF
D: TRBD2; V: TRBV2; J: TRBJ2-7; size: .; DNA: TGTGCCAGCAGTCTAGCGGGGGCCACCTACGAGCAGTACTTC; CDR3: CASSLAGATYEQYF
D: .; V: TRBV7-3; J: TRBJ2-7; size: .; DNA: TGTGCCAGCAGCTTAAGTTCAGTGGGGGAGCAGTACTTC; CDR3: CASSLSSVGEQYF
D: .; V: TRBV10-1; J: TRBJ2-5; size: .; DNA: TGCGCCAGCAGTGAGGACGTACCGGGCGAGACCCAGTACTTC; CDR3: CASSEDVPGETQYF
D: .; V: TRBV2; J: TRBJ1-5; size: .; DNA: TGTGCCAGCAGGGCCGGGAGTCGAGCCCAGCATTTT; CDR3: CASRAGSRAQHF
D: .; V: TRBV5-4; J: TRBJ1-2; size: .; DNA: TGTGCCAGCAGCTCCGATAACCAACCCGGCGGCTACACCTTC; CDR3: CASSSDNQPGGYTF
D: TRBD2; V: TRBV9; J: TRBJ2-5; size: .; DNA: TGTGCCAGCAGCGTAGTCGGCGGGAGGGGCGAAGAGACCCAGTACTTC; CDR3: CASSVVGGRGEETQYF
D: .; V: TRBV7-3; J: TRBJ2-1; size: .; DNA: TGTGCCAGCAGGCCCGACAGGAACTACAATGAGCAGTTCTTC; CDR3: CASRPDRNYNEQFF
D: .; V: TRBV7-2; J: TRBJ1-2; size: .; DNA: TGTGCCAGCAGTACAGTGGGGGGCCCCAGAGCTAACTATGGCTACACCTTC; CDR3: CASSTVGGPRANYGYTF
D: TRBD1; V: TRBV6-4; J: TRBJ2-7; size: .; DNA: TGTGCCAGCATTCGAGGGGACAGCACCTACGAGCAGTACTTC; CDR3: CASIRGDSTYEQYF
D: .; V: TRBV15; J: TRBJ1-2; size: few; DNA: TGTGCCACCAGCAGAGATGGACCCAGGATCTATGGCTACACCTTC; CDR3: CATSRDGPRIYGYTF
D: .; V: TRBV10-3; J: TRBJ1-3; size: .; DNA: TGTGCCATCAGTGATGGGCCCAGCTCTGGAAACACCATATATTTT; CDR3: CAISDGPSSGNTIYF
D: .; V: TRBV5-1; J: TRBJ1-3; size: .; DNA: TGCGCCAGCAGCTTGGCCGGGGCAGGACCTAAATCTGGAAACACCATATATTTT; CDR3: CASSLAGAGPKSGNTIYF
D: .; V: TRBV5-1; J: TRBJ1-5; size: .; DNA: TGCGCCAGCAGCTTGGCAGGACAGCCGAATCAGCCCCAGCATTTT; CDR3: CASSLAGQPNQPQHF
D: .; V: TRBV30; J: TRBJ2-7; size: .; DNA: TGTGCCTGGACGTTTCAGGCCCTAACCTACGAGCAGTACTTC; CDR3: CAWTFQALTYEQYF
D: TRBD2; V: TRBV29-1; J: TRBJ2-3; size: .; DNA: TGCAGCGTTGAAGGGGGCGGGAGCGGATACGATACGCAGTATTTT; CDR3: CSVEGGGSGYDTQYF
D: TRBD1; V: TRBV7-9; J: TRBJ1-1; size: .; DNA: TGTGCCAGCAGCTACTTAACAGGGGGCGGTACTGAAGCTTTCTTT; CDR3: CASSYLTGGGTEAFF
D: TRBD1; V: TRBV6-5; J: TRBJ1-2; size: few; DNA: TGTGCCAGCAGAACTACAGGGGGCGGCTACACCTTC; CDR3: CASRTTGGGYTF
D: .; V: TRBV18; J: TRBJ2-5; size: .; DNA: TGTGCCAGCTCACCAACGGGGGCCCAAGAGACCCAGTACTTC; CDR3: CASSPTGAQETQYF
D: .; V: TRBV4-1; J: TRBJ2-3; size: .; DNA: TGCGCCAGCAGCCCTACCACCGGACCAGATACGCAGTATTTT; CDR3: CASSPTTGPDTQYF
D: .; V: TRBV20-1; J: TRBJ2-7; size: .; DNA: TGCAGTGCCACGAAAAGCTACGAGCAGTACTTC; CDR3: CSATKSYEQYF
D: TRBD1; V: TRBV5-6; J: TRBJ2-3; size: .; DNA: TGTGCCAGCAGCCGAATGCCGGGACAGGGCCAAGATACGCAGTATTTT; CDR3: CASSRMPGQGQDTQYF
D: TRBD1; V: TRBV19; J: TRBJ1-2; size: .; DNA: TGTGCCAGTAGGAGACAGGGAAGGGGAAGGGATTATGGCTACACCTTC; CDR3: CASRRQGRGRDYGYTF
D: .; V: TRBV7-3; J: TRBJ1-3; size: .; DNA: TGTGCCAGCAGCGATCAGGGATATGGAAACACCATATATTTT; CDR3: CASSDQGYGNTIYF
D: TRBD1; V: TRBV30; J: TRBJ1-5; size: .; DNA: TGTGCCTGGAACTCAGGGGGCGCGGGTCAGCCCCAGCATTTT; CDR3: CAWNSGGAGQPQHF
D: .; V: TRBV27; J: TRBJ2-7; size: .; DNA: TGTGCCAGCAGTTTTAAAGTCGCCGGGGAAGGGGGCGAGCAGTACTTC; CDR3: CASSFKVAGEGGEQYF
D: TRBD2; V: TRBV6-5; J: TRBJ2-1; size: .; DNA: TGTGCCAGCAGTCTCGGGACTAGCCGGGTTGAGCAGTTCTTC; CDR3: CASSLGTSRVEQFF
D: .; V: TRBV7-2; J: TRBJ2-2; size: .; DNA: TGTGCCAGCAGCCCTCGGATGAACACCGGGGAGCTGTTTTTT; CDR3: CASSPRMNTGELFF
D: .; V: TRBV30; J: TRBJ2-3; size: .; DNA: TGTGCCTGGAGTGTTGGAGAGGATACGCAGTATTTT; CDR3: CAWSVGEDTQYF
D: TRBD1; V: TRBV29-1; J: TRBJ1-2; size: once; DNA: TGCAGCGTGGCCGGGACAGGGGCCTATGGCTACACCTTC; CDR3: CSVAGTGAYGYTF
D: .; V: TRBV5-1; J: TRBJ1-5; size: .; DNA: TGCGCCAGCAGCTTCAATTCCCCGGGACAAGGGGTAGATCAGCCCCAGCATTTT; CDR3: CASSFNSPGQGVDQPQHF
D: .; V: TRBV4-1; J: TRBJ2-1; size: .; DNA: TGCGCCAGCAGCCAAGGGGGGCGGGGGACCCTCACTGAGCAGTTCTTC; CDR3: CASSQGGRGTLTEQFF
D: TRBD2; V: TRBV5-1; J: TRBJ2-1; size: .; DNA: TGCGCCAGCAGCCCGGGACTAGCGGGAAGGAATGAGCAGTTCTTC; CDR3: CASSPGLAGRNEQFF
D: TRBD2; V: TRBV9; J: TRBJ2-2; size: .; DNA: TGTGCCAGCAGCGCGACTAGCCTCGGGGAGCTGTTTTTT; CDR3: CASSATSLGELFF
D: TRBD2; V: TRBV10-1; J: TRBJ2-3; size: .; DNA: TGCGCCAGCAGTGAAGGACTAGTTAATCCCGATACGCAGTATTTT; CDR3: CASSEGLVNPDTQYF
D: TRBD1; V: TRBV7-2; J: TRBJ2-5; size: once; DNA: TGTGCCAGCAGCTCCGGGACAGGGGGCTGGACCCAGTACTTC; CDR3: CASSSGTGGWTQYF
D: .; V: TRBV6-1; J: TRBJ1-2; size: .; DNA: TGTGCCAGCAGTGAACCCCGGGACACCTATGGCTACACCTTC; CDR3: CASSEPRDTYGYTF